This paragraph reports one TCR beta chain. This receptor's antigen is unknown. No much larger clone is present one base from it, and per-base qualities are unavailable. Using the deep immunoSEQ assay, TCR CDR3 regions were amplified from genomic DNA by multiplex PCR. For each cell subset, the extracted genomic DNA was distributed evenly across all wells of several immunoSEQ 96-well plates, and each plate served as one replicate. For sorted subsets, each replicate PCR was loaded with 200 to 250 ng genomic DNA, equivalent to about 30,000 T cell genomes. Purified libraries were measured with a Qubit 3.0 fluorometer, size-checked on a Bioanalyzer 2100, and measured again with the KAPA Library Quantification kit. Each immunoSEQ 96-well plate was sequenced on its own single-read 150-cycle Illumina NextSeq 550 flow cell. The original pipeline was this. Because only junctional sequences without quality scores were contained in the immunoSEQ output, filtering matching that applied to full-length reads could not be performed. Sequences were annotated with PyIR, a Python wrapper for IgBLAST v1.9, and V/J genes and CDR3 were assigned using IMGT germline references. Reads were filtered out if the reads had weak V/J assignments (E-value above 1e-6), no CDR3, stop codons, out-of-frame junctions, or ambiguous translated residues. V3J clonotypes were defined as sequences sharing the same inferred V gene, J gene, and CDR3 amino acid sequence. The percentage overlap between two repertoires was calculated by dividing the number of shared unique clonotypes by the size of the smaller repertoire. Three approaches were used to assess repertoire richness: RTK rarefaction, the Chao1 estimator, and Recon v2.1 estimates of unobserved clonotypes. Generation probabilities for all TCRbeta clonotypes obtained by the gDNA method from a handful of donors were computed using OLGA. The clones in this table, taken by TCRdb from immuneACCESS, are in-frame only. Not every clone is retained; where verified, under half of the shortfall comes from an unresolved V gene, and the cause of the rest is unknown. The V and J calls and clone size were taken over from that table, and D and trimming were inferred from the DNA. This sample lists more than 550,000 clones; just under 75% were detected once. The ten largest clones capture roughly 1.8% of the sample.

Donors were healthy HIV-negative adults with no recently reported acute infections or vaccinations. All donors were Caucasian adults living in Nashville, Tennessee, USA. CD4+ T cells were enriched through magnetic negative selection, after which naive cells were positively selected on CD45RA and the remaining negative fraction served as the memory subset. After blood collection by leukapheresis, PBMCs were isolated using Ficoll-Histopaque density gradient centrifugation and then cryopreserved in the vapor phase of liquid nitrogen. Purity and quantity of every magnetically sorted T cell population were checked by analytical flow cytometry. Each sorted fraction had its genomic DNA isolated and then quantified by UV absorbance on a Nanodrop 2000c. This sample was taken from a study of shared clonotypes between healthy human individuals (TCRdb year 2020). Study-wide context: The cohort included a few men and a couple of women between 18 and 49 years of age. For each donor, CD4 naive and CD4 memory were each given three plates, CD8 naive was given two plates, and CD8 memory was given one plate. Blood TCR repertoires of several healthy adults were deeply sequenced to estimate repertoire size and the extent of clonotype sharing between individuals. To increase sequencing depth and limit assay-specific biases, different laboratories used diverse techniques to prepare libraries and sequence TCR repertoires. Leukapheresis yielded between about 0.94 and 8.9 billion PBMCs per donor.

The CDR3 runs 14 amino acids, cysteine and phenylalanine included. Only CDR3 DNA is held: 42 bases, read in frame from base 1. Taken from the germline V gene (reference sequence), the CDR1 and CDR2 loops are SGHKS and YYEKEE. V is pared back by 5 bases and J by 4 bases, with 15 bases lying between the germline termini. General study outcomes and caveats: Even with the large sequencing depth, rarefaction of the sorted-subset datasets indicated that sequencing was incomplete. The small number of donors limited the genetic and exposure-history diversity represented. Higher generation probabilities were observed for clonotypes shared by all four sorted-subset donors than for non-shared clonotypes. Roughly 5% of naive CD4, 3.5% of naive CD8, about 2.5% of memory CD4, and 0.35% to 0.5% of memory CD8 clonotypes were shared across a handful of donors. Sampling was restricted to blood, and TCR repertoires in tissues likely differ from the TCR repertoires found in blood. Pairwise subsampling indicated that sequencing depth was expected to affect the degree of clonotype sharing among donors. Estimated clonotype richness was generally larger for naive than for memory subsets.

The V and J segments used are TRBV5-5 and TRBJ1-1; TRBD1 is possibly the D segment (6 matching bases). This clonotype originated in a woman aged 25 to 45 in good health. Sequenced: memory CD4+ T cells sorted from blood. This specimen's cell subset or site label, interpreted: CD45RA-negative fraction. Read as DNA, the sequence is TGTGCCAGCAGGGCTACAGGGCTACTCACTGAAGCTTTCTTT. The translation is CASRATGLLTEAFF.